This TCR beta chain was captured in a study of control samples from healthy donors and cancer patients. Germline lookup yields CDR1 LGHNA and CDR2 YSLEER. V was cut by 0 bases and J by 1 base, with 9 bases left in between. CDR3 size: 16 residues. The data were produced by immunoSEQ multiplex PCR, yet TCRdb's version contains in-frame clones alone and is incomplete. The top ten clones hold around a tenth of a sample with around 89,000 clones, roughly 78% of them seen once. Sequencing input: blood. This sequence was found in a woman aged 55-70 years in good health. This rearrangement joins TRBV4-3 to TRBJ2-2; D perhaps matches TRBD2 (6 bases). CDR3 DNA: TGCGCCAGCAGCCAAGATCCCGGGGGGAACACCGGGGAGCTGTTTTTT. The encoded protein is CASSQDPGGNTGELFF.